This T cell receptor (beta chain) was recovered during a study of blood T cells in healthy people across ages. The CDR3 sequence is 15 residues long. As for this clonotype: An end of the junction differs from the germline gene, which may be a read error.

Roughly 9.5 milliliters of peripheral blood were drawn from each donor into EDTA-treated tubes. The second PCR ran roughly 6 to 12 cycles with a sample-barcoded 5' primer and J-beta primers. TCRdb called the 5' RACE reads again in MiXCR, with one record for every CDR3 protein. Seen here are roughly 730,000 distinct CDR3 sequences, around three fifths observed once, and the top ten hold 25% to 30%. Sequencing input: blood. This TCR came from a man aged 35 to 55 in good health. The rearrangement joins TRBV12-3 or TRBV12-4 to TRBJ2-1, with TRBD2 matching over 9 bases. Written as DNA, the CDR3 is TGTGCCGGCAGTTTAGCGGGAGTGCAATACAATGAGCAGTTCTTC. It codes for CAGSLAGVQYNEQFF.